Following are 18 T cell receptor beta chains from one sample sequenced in a study of cytomegalovirus exposure and HLA in healthy donors. PCR amplification relied on 60 Vbeta primers (plus 13 Jbeta primers). The method was immunoSEQ multiplex PCR; TCRdb's version includes in-frame clones alone and lacks a portion of them. The sample consists of about 180,000 clones, 81% of them appearing once. Sequenced sample: PBMCs. Receptors were obtained from a woman between 18 and 29 years old in good health and CMV-seropositive.

The V and J genes are TRBV28 and TRBJ1-1, with a tentative D call TRBD1 (5 bases). With 4 bases removed from V and 8 bases from J, the gap between germline ends came to 8 bases. From germline, CDR1 is MDHEN and CDR2 SYDVKM. The CDR3 contains 11 residues. The CDR3 region is CASSSRVEAFF. For the CDR3, the DNA is TGTGCCAGCAGTTCCAGGGTAGAAGCTTTCTTT.

The rearrangement uses TRBV7-9 and TRBJ2-4, with unresolved D. The CDR3 covers 14 residues. The V end was cut by 5 bases, the J end by 0 bases, with 8 bases between. Germline V CDR1 and CDR2: SEHNR, FQNEAQ (reference sequence). CDR3 nucleotide sequence: TGTGCCAGCAGCCCCCCCGTAGCCAAAAACATTCAGTACTTC. Protein sequence: CASSPPVAKNIQYF. The full variable domain, with the rest looked up from reference TRBV7-9 and TRBJ2-4, is DTGVSQNPRHKITKRGQNVTFRCDPISEHNRLYWYRQTLGQGPEFLTYFQNEAQLEKSRLLSDRFSAERPKGSFSTLEIQRTEQGDSAMYLCASSPPVAKNIQYFGAGTRLSVL.

This chain uses TRBV2 with TRBJ2-7; 8 bases are a match to TRBD1. V trimming: 4 bases; J trimming: 4 bases; junction bases outside the gene matches: 3. The CDR3 runs 13 residues. The germline gives CDR1 SNHLY, CDR2 FYNNEI. CDR3 bases: TGTGCCAGCAGTGGGACAGGGTTATACGAGCAGTACTTC. Translation gives CASSGTGLYEQYF.

This clone was seen just once. V gene TRBV2 combines with J gene TRBJ1-1; maybe TRBD1 (6 bases). CDR1 SNHLY and CDR2 FYNNEI come from the germline V gene. The CDR3 consists of 17 residues. V gave up 1 base and J gave up 0 bases, with 15 bases separating them. CDR3 nucleotide sequence: TGTGCCAGCAGTGAAGAGGGATTGGACAGCATGAACACTGAAGCTTTCTTT. Protein sequence: CASSEEGLDSMNTEAFF.

This chain links TRBV7-9 with TRBJ1-1; TRBD1 matches 8 bases. The CDR3 is 16 amino acids. Germline CDR1 SEHNR, CDR2 FQNEAQ (reference sequence). Losses at the gene ends were 4 bases for V and 5 bases for J; bases not matched to a gene: 12. The CDR3, as DNA: TGTGCCAGCAGCTCGGTAGACCGGACAGGGCGAACTGAAGCTTTCTTT. Protein sequence: CASSSVDRTGRTEAFF.

CDR3 residues: CASSASLGGPRWDEQFF. The CDR3 DNA follows: TGTGCCAGCAGCGCCTCTTTGGGGGGGCCCCGATGGGATGAGCAGTTCTTC. The chain carries TRBV9 and TRBJ2-1; possibly TRBD2 for D (7 bases). Looked up from germline, CDR1 is SGDLS and CDR2 is YYNGEE. V was pared by 3 bases and J by 8 bases, with 24 bases between. The CDR3 is made up of 17 amino acids.

The chain joins TRBV6-7 to TRBJ1-1; D might be TRBD1 (5 bases). TRBV6-7 is reported as an ORF; its role is uncertain. The CDR3 sequence is 16 residues long. The germline V and J ends were trimmed by 2 bases and 8 bases, with 21 bases remaining between them. In nucleotides, the CDR3 is TGTGCCAGCAGTTACGGTCGACAGACTGATGGTCGAGAAGCTTTCTTT. Encoded protein: CASSYGRQTDGREAFF.

The V call is TRBV19, the J call TRBJ1-1, with TRBD1 matching over 8 bases. Trimming at V came to 8 bases and at J to 0 bases, leaving 5 bases not matched to a gene. CDR3 length equals 14 residues. Germline V gives CDR1 LNHDA, CDR2 SQIVND (reference sequence). The CDR3 loop is CASSRTGMNTEAFF. The CDR3 DNA reads as TGTGCCAGTTCCCGGACAGGGATGAACACTGAAGCTTTCTTT.

The chain has TRBV9 and TRBJ2-1; 8 positions match TRBD1. V lost 10 bases, J lost 8 bases, and 17 bases stayed unmatched. Germline assignment: CDR1 SGDLS and CDR2 YYNGEE. This CDR3 region has 15 residues. The CDR3 nucleotides are TGTGCCTCACAGGGGGGCATATCCTTAGTTGATGAGCAGTTCTTC. Its translation: CASQGGISLVDEQFF.

J is TRBJ1-2 and V is TRBV4-2, with 8 bases matching TRBD1. V was clipped by 0 bases and J by 4 bases; unmatched bases: 10. In germline, CDR1 is LGHNA, CDR2 YNFKEQ. This CDR3 has 17 residues. The CDR3: CASSQDHDRGSSYGYTF. DNA for the CDR3: TGTGCCAGCAGCCAAGACCATGACAGGGGTTCAAGCTATGGCTACACCTTC.

The chain combines TRBV7-8 with TRBJ2-1; 7 bases are a match to TRBD1. J lost 12 bases, V lost 3 bases, and 8 bases had no gene match. This CDR3 has 13 amino acids. Germline V gene lookup returns CDR1 SGHVS and CDR2 FQNEAQ. The CDR3 reads CASSLGQPLGQFF. The DNA of the CDR3 is TGTGCCAGCAGCTTGGGACAGCCGCTTGGGCAGTTCTTC.

The chain has TRBV29-1 and TRBJ2-3; 15 nucleotides match TRBD2. There are 15 residues in the CDR3. V shed 7 bases, J shed 4 bases, and the junction held 6 bases outside the gene matches. Germline V gene sequence: CDR1 SQVTM, CDR2 ANQGSEA. In DNA, the CDR3 is TGCAGCGACCGGACTAGCGGGGGGGCCCCAGATACGCAGTATTTT. Its translation is CSDRTSGGAPDTQYF.

This clone was seen a few times. The V and J genes are TRBV6-5 and TRBJ1-1, with D hard to call. Trimming removed 6 bases at V and 1 base at J, with 6 bases between. Germline assignment: CDR1 MNHEY and CDR2 SVGAGI. This CDR3 is 12 amino acids long. DNA for the CDR3: TGTGCCAGCAGCCGACAGAACACTGAAGCTTTCTTT. Amino acids: CASSRQNTEAFF.

Only a few counts were recorded for this clone. The V gene is TRBV19, the J gene TRBJ2-1, with 7 bases identical to TRBD2. Trimming cost V 1 base and J 0 bases; bases outside gene matches: 12. The germline CDR1 and CDR2 sequences are LNHDA and SQIVND (reference sequence). CDR3 length: 19 residues. The CDR3 region is CASSIAHLRGVRSYNEQFF. CDR3 in DNA: TGTGCCAGTAGTATAGCCCATTTACGGGGGGTCCGCTCCTACAATGAGCAGTTCTTC.

The genes are TRBV5-6 and TRBJ2-3, with TRBD2 matching 12 bases. CDR3 length equals 16 residues. Trimming removed 0 bases from V and 2 bases from J; junction bases left unmatched: 1. From germline, CDR1 is SGHDT and CDR2 YYEEEE. CDR3 residues: CASSLGLAGATDTQYF. CDR3 coding DNA: TGTGCCAGCAGCTTGGGACTAGCGGGGGCCACAGATACGCAGTATTTT.

The chain recombines TRBV5-4 with TRBJ2-5; the match to TRBD2 covers 9 bases. The CDR3 totals 16 residues. The V gene's germline CDR1 is SGHNT and CDR2 YYREEE (reference sequence). V shed 1 base and J 4 bases; nucleotides not matched to a gene: 8. The CDR3 reads CASSLLASGVGETQYF. CDR3 DNA sequence: TGTGCCAGCAGCTTGTTGGCTAGCGGGGTCGGAGAGACCCAGTACTTC.

This chain links TRBV6-1 with TRBJ2-1; a weak D match, TRBD1 (5 bases). The germline gives CDR1 MNHNS, CDR2 SASEGT. The CDR3 has 14 residues. V shed 6 bases and J shed 9 bases, with 18 bases lying between them. The CDR3 reads CASRSPGLRGEQFF. DNA for the CDR3: TGTGCCAGCAGGAGTCCGGGCCTAAGGGGTGAGCAGTTCTTC.

This chain joins TRBV5-1 and TRBJ2-2; perhaps TRBD1 as D (6 bases). Germline V gene data show CDR1 as SGHRS and CDR2 as YFSETQ. The V and J ends lost 0 bases and 6 bases respectively, with 9 bases between them. This CDR3 has 14 amino acids. The CDR3 reads CASSLEQGAGELFF. CDR3 coding DNA: TGCGCCAGCAGCTTGGAACAGGGAGCCGGGGAGCTGTTTTTT. The whole variable domain, filled in from reference TRBV5-1 and TRBJ2-2, reads KAGVTQTPRYLIKTRGQQVTLSCSPISGHRSVSWYQQTPGQGLQFLFEYFSETQRNKGNFPGRFSGRQFSNSRSEMNVSTLELGDSALYLCASSLEQGAGELFFGEGSRLTVL.